These T cell receptor beta chains were read from a single sample in a study of OX40 agonist ivuxolimab in advanced cancers. Clones were read by immunoSEQ multiplex PCR, and TCRdb kept only the in-frame ones, dropping some. The table includes around 29,000 clones, roughly nine tenths detected once. The input for sequencing was CD4+ or CD8+ T cells sorted from blood, taken in a trial of the OX40 agonist ivuxolimab. These receptors all stem from an adult with an advanced solid tumor such as melanoma, head and neck, liver or kidney cancer. Both conserved end residues are part of each CDR3. The D gene is left open where the match is weak. Size values are once, few and many counts, or a class for expanded clones, and some rows have none.

d_gene,j_gene,v_gene,abundance,len,CDR3nt,CDR3aa
TRBD1,TRBJ1-1,TRBV5-6,NA,14,TGTGCCAGCAGCTTGGCGATGACAGGGCCCGAAGCTTTCTTT,CASSLAMTGPEAFF
NA,TRBJ1-1,TRBV25-1,NA,14,TGTGCCAGCAGCGAGGGGGATATGGATACTGAAGCTTTCTTT,CASSEGDMDTEAFF
NA,TRBJ1-5,TRBV6-1,NA,15,TGTGCCAGCAGTGAATTCGGGGGCAGCAATCAGCCCCAGCATTTT,CASSEFGGSNQPQHF
TRBD2,TRBJ2-1,TRBV6-1,NA,15,TGTGCCAGCAGTGAGGCTAGCGGCTCCTACAATGAGCAGTTCTTC,CASSEASGSYNEQFF
NA,TRBJ2-1,TRBV4-1,NA,15,TGCGCCAGCAGCGCGGACGGATTCTCCTACAATGAGCAGTTCTTC,CASSADGFSYNEQFF
NA,TRBJ2-7,TRBV5-4,NA,15,TGTGCCAGCAGCTCAGAATTGGCCCTTTTCGACGAGCAGTACTTC,CASSSELALFDEQYF
TRBD2,TRBJ2-1,TRBV11-2,NA,17,TGTGCCAGTACCTTAATTACTAGCGGGAGTCGGGGTAATGAGCAGTTCTTC,CASTLITSGSRGNEQFF
TRBD2,TRBJ2-5,TRBV13,NA,14,TGTGCCAGCAGCCTCCGACTAGCGCAAGAGACCCAGTACTTC,CASSLRLAQETQYF
NA,TRBJ2-5,TRBV7-6,NA,16,TGTGCCAGCAGCTTAGATTCCAGGGCAAAGGCGGAGACCCAGTACTTC,CASSLDSRAKAETQYF
NA,TRBJ1-2,TRBV6-5,NA,14,TGTGCCAGCAGTTCCTTCAGGGAGGACTATGGCTACACCTTC,CASSSFREDYGYTF
TRBD2,TRBJ2-7,TRBV15,NA,15,TGTGCCACCAGCAGAGAGAGTAGCGGGATGAACGAGCAGTACTTC,CATSRESSGMNEQYF
NA,TRBJ2-7,TRBV19,NA,14,TGTGCCAGTAGTATAGTGGCCGAGTCCTACGAGCAGTACTTC,CASSIVAESYEQYF
NA,TRBJ2-7,TRBV5-4,NA,14,TGTGCCAGCAGCCCGGACTGGAGCTCCTACGAGCAGTACTTC,CASSPDWSSYEQYF
NA,TRBJ2-5,TRBV7-6,NA,15,TGTGCCAGCAGCCCTGTGGGGGGGGCGCGGGAGACCCAGTACTTC,CASSPVGGARETQYF
NA,TRBJ2-1,TRBV5-4,NA,15,TGTGCCAGCAGCTTGGAGGCGGGGGCCGCCAATGAGCAGTTCTTC,CASSLEAGAANEQFF
NA,TRBJ1-2,TRBV10-2,NA,13,TGCGCCAGCAGTTCTAGGGGAGGCTATGGCTACACCTTC,CASSSRGGYGYTF
NA,TRBJ1-1,TRBV10-1,once,13,TGCGCCAGCAGTGACGGATTGAACACTGAAGCTTTCTTT,CASSDGLNTEAFF
NA,TRBJ2-7,TRBV28,NA,14,TGTGCCAGCAGTTTAATTAGTGAGGGGTACGAGCAGTACTTC,CASSLISEGYEQYF
TRBD1,TRBJ1-4,TRBV5-6,NA,17,TGTGCCAGCAGCTTTAAGGGACAGGGGTTCGTGAATGAAAAACTGTTTTTT,CASSFKGQGFVNEKLFF
TRBD1,TRBJ1-5,TRBV18,NA,16,TGTGCCAGCTCGCCAAACAGGGGAGTAGGCAATCAGCCCCAGCATTTT,CASSPNRGVGNQPQHF
TRBD2,TRBJ2-4,TRBV2,NA,19,TGTGCCAGCAGTGACAGGACTAGCGTCTTTCCCTTAGCCAAAAACATTCAGTACTTC,CASSDRTSVFPLAKNIQYF
NA,TRBJ1-4,TRBV4-2,NA,14,TGTGCCAGCAGCCAAGAACAGCTCAATGAAAAACTGTTTTTT,CASSQEQLNEKLFF
NA,TRBJ1-1,TRBV9,few,16,TGTGCCAGCAGCGTAGTGGCAGACCCAATTAACACTGAAGCTTTCTTT,CASSVVADPINTEAFF
TRBD1,TRBJ2-7,TRBV28,NA,14,TGTGCCAGCAGTGACCGGGACAGGACCTACGAGCAGTACTTC,CASSDRDRTYEQYF
NA,TRBJ2-7,TRBV12-5,once,12,TGTGCTAGTGGTTTGTGGGGGTTCGAGCAGTACTTC,CASGLWGFEQYF
TRBD1,TRBJ1-5,TRBV5-1,NA,17,TGCGCCAGCAGCCCGGACGGGACAGGGGATATCAATCAGCCCCAGCATTTT,CASSPDGTGDINQPQHF
NA,TRBJ1-1,TRBV4-3,once,14,TGCGCCAGCAGCCAAGATCCACAGACCACTGAAGCTTTCTTT,CASSQDPQTTEAFF
TRBD1,TRBJ1-1,TRBV27,NA,14,TGTGCCAGCAGTTTATACCAGGGGGTCTCTGAAGCTTTCTTT,CASSLYQGVSEAFF
NA,TRBJ2-7,TRBV7-8,few,16,TGTGCCAGCAGCTTAGGTAGGGTCCCCAAGGTCTACGAGCAGTACTTC,CASSLGRVPKVYEQYF
TRBD2,TRBJ2-3,TRBV30,once,15,TGTGCCTGGAGTGTAACCGGCGGGGGAGCAGATACGCAGTATTTT,CAWSVTGGGADTQYF
NA,TRBJ2-7,TRBV5-4,NA,14,TGTGCCAGCAGCTTGGGACAGATATACTACGAGCAGTACTTC,CASSLGQIYYEQYF
NA,TRBJ2-3,TRBV4-1,NA,15,TGCGCCAGCAGCCAAGAGCATAGAAGCACAGATACGCAGTATTTT,CASSQEHRSTDTQYF
NA,TRBJ1-1,TRBV27,once,14,TGTGCCAGCAGCCACCGGGGGCCGAACAATGAAGCTTTCTTT,CASSHRGPNNEAFF
TRBD1,TRBJ1-5,TRBV7-9,NA,14,TGTGCCAGCAGCCGCGCAGGGGGCTATCAGCCCCAGCATTTT,CASSRAGGYQPQHF
NA,TRBJ1-3,TRBV11-2,NA,14,TGTGCCAGCAGCTTTAGTCGAGAGGGAAACACCATATATTTT,CASSFSREGNTIYF
NA,TRBJ2-2,TRBV28,NA,13,TGTGCCAGCAGTTCCGCAGGGCCCGGGGAGCTGTTTTTT,CASSSAGPGELFF
TRBD1,TRBJ2-1,TRBV5-6,NA,14,TGTGCCAGCAGCCTACGGGACAGGGGGCGAGAGCAGTTCTTC,CASSLRDRGREQFF
TRBD2,TRBJ2-1,TRBV2,NA,16,TGTGCCAGCAGTCCCTCTAGCGGGGGGGCCCCGGATGAGCAGTTCTTC,CASSPSSGGAPDEQFF
TRBD1,TRBJ1-6,TRBV5-5,NA,17,TGTGCCAGCAGCTTGGGACAGGGAAGCTCCTATAATTCACCCCTCCACTTT,CASSLGQGSSYNSPLHF
TRBD2,TRBJ2-3,TRBV2,NA,17,TGTGCCAGCAGTGGCCCCAATCGGGCGGGAGGGAGAGATACGCAGTATTTT,CASSGPNRAGGRDTQYF
NA,TRBJ2-7,TRBV7-6,NA,13,TGTGCCAGCAGCTTAGCCGGGAGAACCGAGCAGTACTTC,CASSLAGRTEQYF
TRBD2,TRBJ2-1,TRBV7-9,NA,17,TGTGCCAGCAGCCCCGCCGGACTAGCGGGAGTTGGAGATGAGCAGTTCTTC,CASSPAGLAGVGDEQFF
NA,TRBJ2-7,TRBV30,NA,13,TGTGCCTGGAGTGTACCAAGCAGTCTCGAGCAGTACTTC,CAWSVPSSLEQYF
TRBD1,TRBJ2-1,TRBV7-8,NA,15,TGTGCCAGCAGCTCCTGGACAGGGGGCGGGAATGAGCAGTTCTTC,CASSSWTGGGNEQFF
NA,TRBJ2-2,TRBV9,NA,11,TGTGCCAGCAGCGTAGCCGGGGAGCTGTTTTTT,CASSVAGELFF
TRBD2,TRBJ2-1,TRBV7-3,NA,15,TGTGCCAGCAGAAACGGGGGGGCCCCCTACAATGAGCAGTTCTTC,CASRNGGAPYNEQFF
TRBD1,TRBJ1-1,TRBV6-6,NA,16,TGTGCCAGCAGTTGGATACCACAGGGGGCGAACACTGAAGCTTTCTTT,CASSWIPQGANTEAFF
NA,TRBJ1-1,TRBV19,NA,14,TGTGCCAGTAGTATATCCCATGGGAACACTGAAGCTTTCTTT,CASSISHGNTEAFF
TRBD2,TRBJ2-3,TRBV9,NA,16,TGTGCCAGCAGCGTAGCCCGGGGGGGAAACACAGATACGCAGTATTTT,CASSVARGGNTDTQYF
NA,TRBJ1-4,TRBV4-1,NA,16,TGCGCCAGCAGCCAAGATAGAGCGGGGGAAGGGGAAAAACTGTTTTTT,CASSQDRAGEGEKLFF
NA,TRBJ1-5,TRBV6-1,few,15,TGTGCCAGCAGTGGGAGGACAGCTAGCAATCAGCCCCAGCATTTT,CASSGRTASNQPQHF
NA,TRBJ2-3,TRBV28,NA,18,TGTGCCAGCAGTTTATTTTTGGTCCTAGCGCAAGGCGCAGATACGCAGTATTTT,CASSLFLVLAQGADTQYF
TRBD1,TRBJ1-2,TRBV6-5,NA,16,TGTGCCAGCAGTTACGTCCGGGGACAGACAAGTTATGGCTACACCTTC,CASSYVRGQTSYGYTF
TRBD1,TRBJ2-1,TRBV6-5,NA,15,TGTGCCAGCAGTTACGCGGACAGGTACGACAATGAGCAGTTCTTC,CASSYADRYDNEQFF
NA,TRBJ1-5,TRBV4-1,NA,15,TGCGCCAGCAGCCCCCTGGGGGGGCGCAATCAGCCCCAGCATTTT,CASSPLGGRNQPQHF
NA,TRBJ2-5,TRBV30,NA,13,TGTGCCTGGAGTGTACAAGGGAAAGAGACCCAGTACTTC,CAWSVQGKETQYF
NA,TRBJ2-7,TRBV10-3,NA,15,TGTGCCATCAGTGTGGCTAGCACAACCTCCTACGAGCAGTACTTC,CAISVASTTSYEQYF